The rows below give T cell receptor beta chains drawn from one sample of a study of T-cell reconstitution after alpha-beta-depleted transplantation in children. TCRdb recomputed calls from the PCR reads with MiXCR, one row per CDR3 protein. Of some 220,000 distinct CDR3 sequences listed, around 10% are singletons. The sequencing used PBMCs from the stem cell graft donor, collected from the stem cell graft. All receptors derive from a human donor who donated a stem cell graft to a child with acute lymphoblastic leukemia. Both conserved end residues are trimmed from each CDR3. Fields, in order: V gene, clone size, J gene, CDR3 length, CDR3 protein. For some rows the clone size is stated as once, few or many, or as a class when expanded; others skip it.

v_call: TRBV6-5
clone_size: -
j_call: TRBJ1-2
cdr3_length: 10
cdr3_aa: ASSGGGDGYT

v_call: TRBV20-1
clone_size: -
j_call: TRBJ2-3
cdr3_length: 11
cdr3_aa: SASHGVTDTQY

v_call: TRBV27
clone_size: -
j_call: TRBJ1-2
cdr3_length: 12
cdr3_aa: ASSPRWEAYGYT

v_call: TRBV12-3/TRBV12-4
clone_size: few
j_call: TRBJ1-1
cdr3_length: 12
cdr3_aa: ASSALVENTEAF

v_call: TRBV4-1
clone_size: -
j_call: TRBJ2-2
cdr3_length: 15
cdr3_aa: ASSQFGDVANTGELF

v_call: TRBV24-1
clone_size: many
j_call: TRBJ2-3
cdr3_length: 14
cdr3_aa: ATSDFGPGTGNTQY

v_call: TRBV5-1
clone_size: few
j_call: TRBJ1-1
cdr3_length: 15
cdr3_aa: ASSSFFTGTVNTEAF

v_call: TRBV2
clone_size: -
j_call: TRBJ1-3
cdr3_length: 17
cdr3_aa: ASSFSGTGLEGPRNTIY

v_call: TRBV9
clone_size: -
j_call: TRBJ2-3
cdr3_length: 10
cdr3_aa: ASNRGIDTQY

v_call: TRBV4-2
clone_size: -
j_call: TRBJ1-4
cdr3_length: 14
cdr3_aa: ASSREVGIYGEKLF

v_call: TRBV7-6
clone_size: many
j_call: TRBJ2-3
cdr3_length: 17
cdr3_aa: ASSPGGGRAGKGVDTQY

v_call: TRBV19
clone_size: -
j_call: TRBJ2-1
cdr3_length: 14
cdr3_aa: ASSIDAAGTYNEQF

v_call: TRBV7-8
clone_size: -
j_call: TRBJ2-7
cdr3_length: 11
cdr3_aa: ASSGRLWNEQY